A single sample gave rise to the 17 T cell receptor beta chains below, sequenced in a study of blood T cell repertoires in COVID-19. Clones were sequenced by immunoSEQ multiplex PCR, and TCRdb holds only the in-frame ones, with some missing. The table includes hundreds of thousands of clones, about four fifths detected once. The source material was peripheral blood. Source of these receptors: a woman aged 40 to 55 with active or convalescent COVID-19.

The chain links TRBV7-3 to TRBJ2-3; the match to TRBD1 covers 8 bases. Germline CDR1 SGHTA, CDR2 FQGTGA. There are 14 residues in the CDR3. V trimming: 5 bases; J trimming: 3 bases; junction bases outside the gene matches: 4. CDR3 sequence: CASSQDRDTDTQYF. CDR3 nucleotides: TGTGCCAGCAGCCAGGACAGGGATACAGATACGCAGTATTTT. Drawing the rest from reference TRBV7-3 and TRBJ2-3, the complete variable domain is GAGVSQTPSNKVTEKGKYVELRCDPISGHTALYWYRQSLGQGPEFLIYFQGTGAADDSGLPNDRFFAVRPEGSVSTLKIQRTERGDSAVYLCASSQDRDTDTQYFGPGTRLTVL.

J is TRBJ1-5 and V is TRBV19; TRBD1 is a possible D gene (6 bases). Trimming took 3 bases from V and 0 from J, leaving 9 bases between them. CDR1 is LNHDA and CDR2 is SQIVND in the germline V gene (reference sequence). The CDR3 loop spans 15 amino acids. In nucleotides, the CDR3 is TGTGCCAGTAGTATGTGGGGGCGTAGCAATCAGCCCCAGCATTTT. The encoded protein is CASSMWGRSNQPQHF.

CDR3 DNA: TGTGCCAGCAGTGAATACAGGGGTATCACTGAAGCTTTCTTT. Residues: CASSEYRGITEAFF. This sequence joins TRBV25-1 and TRBJ1-1; tentative D call: TRBD1 (6 bases). The V end was cut by 0 bases, the J end by 4 bases, with 9 bases between. Germline CDR1 and CDR2: MGHDK and SYGVNS. The CDR3 length is 14 residues.

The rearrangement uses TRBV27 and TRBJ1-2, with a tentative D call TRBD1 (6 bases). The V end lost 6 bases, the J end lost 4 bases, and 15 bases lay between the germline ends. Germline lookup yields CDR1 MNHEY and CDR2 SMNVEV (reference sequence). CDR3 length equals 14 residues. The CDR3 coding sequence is TGTGCCAGCAGGTTTGCAGGGGATTTCTATGGCTACACCTTC. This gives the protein CASRFAGDFYGYTF.

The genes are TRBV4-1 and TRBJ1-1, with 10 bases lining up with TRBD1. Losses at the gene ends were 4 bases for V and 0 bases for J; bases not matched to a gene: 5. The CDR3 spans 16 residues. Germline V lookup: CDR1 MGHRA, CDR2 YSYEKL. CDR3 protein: CASSPGQGTLNTEAFF. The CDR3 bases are TGCGCCAGCAGCCCGGGACAGGGGACTTTGAACACTGAAGCTTTCTTT.

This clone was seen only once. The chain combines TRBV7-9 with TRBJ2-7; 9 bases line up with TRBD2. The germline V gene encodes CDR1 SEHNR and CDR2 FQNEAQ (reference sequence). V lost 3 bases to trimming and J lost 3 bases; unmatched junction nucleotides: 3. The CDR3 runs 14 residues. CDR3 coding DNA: TGTGCCAGCAGCTTGGGACTAGCTTTCTACGAGCAGTACTTC. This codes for CASSLGLAFYEQYF. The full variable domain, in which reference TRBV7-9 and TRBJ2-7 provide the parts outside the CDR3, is DTGVSQNPRHKITKRGQNVTFRCDPISEHNRLYWYRQTLGQGPEFLTYFQNEAQLEKSRLLSDRFSAERPKGSFSTLEIQRTEQGDSAMYLCASSLGLAFYEQYFGPGTRLTVT.

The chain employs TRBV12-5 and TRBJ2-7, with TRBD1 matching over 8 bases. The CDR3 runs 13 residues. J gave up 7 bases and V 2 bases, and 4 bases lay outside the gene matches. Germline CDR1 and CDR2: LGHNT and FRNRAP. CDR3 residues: CASGLTDRGEQYF. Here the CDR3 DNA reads TGTGCTAGTGGTTTGACAGACAGGGGAGAGCAGTACTTC.

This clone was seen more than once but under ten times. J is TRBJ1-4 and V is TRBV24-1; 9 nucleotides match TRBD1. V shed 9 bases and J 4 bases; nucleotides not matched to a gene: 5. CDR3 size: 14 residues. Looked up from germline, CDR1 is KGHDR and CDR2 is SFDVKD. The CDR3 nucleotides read TGTGCCACCGCACAGGGGGCACGTAATGAAAAACTGTTTTTT. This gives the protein CATAQGARNEKLFF.

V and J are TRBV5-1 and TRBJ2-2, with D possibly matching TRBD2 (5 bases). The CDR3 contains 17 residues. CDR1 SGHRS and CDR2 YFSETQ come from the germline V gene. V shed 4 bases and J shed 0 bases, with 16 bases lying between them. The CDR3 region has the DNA TGCGCCAGCAGCCGGAACCTAGCAGACCCGAACACCGGGGAGCTGTTTTTT. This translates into CASSRNLADPNTGELFF.

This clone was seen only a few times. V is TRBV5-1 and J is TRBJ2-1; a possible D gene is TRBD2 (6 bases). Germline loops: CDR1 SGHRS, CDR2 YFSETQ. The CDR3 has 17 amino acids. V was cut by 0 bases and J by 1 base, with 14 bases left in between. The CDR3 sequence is CASSLAPAGRSYNEQFF. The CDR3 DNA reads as TGCGCCAGCAGCTTGGCCCCCGCGGGGCGATCCTACAATGAGCAGTTCTTC.

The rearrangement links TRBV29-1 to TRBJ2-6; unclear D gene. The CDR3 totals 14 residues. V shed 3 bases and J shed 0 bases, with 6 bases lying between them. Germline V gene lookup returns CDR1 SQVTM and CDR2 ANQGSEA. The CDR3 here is CSVDFSSGANVLTF. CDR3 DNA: TGCAGCGTTGATTTCAGCTCTGGGGCCAACGTCCTGACTTTC.

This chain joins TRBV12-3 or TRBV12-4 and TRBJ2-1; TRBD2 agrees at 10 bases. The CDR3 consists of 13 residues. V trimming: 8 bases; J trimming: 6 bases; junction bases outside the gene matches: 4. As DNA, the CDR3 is TGTGCCAGCGCAAAGCGGGGGGGCAATGAGCAGTTCTTC. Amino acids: CASAKRGGNEQFF.

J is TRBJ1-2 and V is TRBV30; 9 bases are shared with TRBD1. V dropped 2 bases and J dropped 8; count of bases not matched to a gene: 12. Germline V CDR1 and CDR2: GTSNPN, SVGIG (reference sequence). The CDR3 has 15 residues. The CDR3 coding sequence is TGTGCCTGGAGTTTCCGGGACAGGGACCGAAAAGGCTACACCTTC. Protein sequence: CAWSFRDRDRKGYTF.

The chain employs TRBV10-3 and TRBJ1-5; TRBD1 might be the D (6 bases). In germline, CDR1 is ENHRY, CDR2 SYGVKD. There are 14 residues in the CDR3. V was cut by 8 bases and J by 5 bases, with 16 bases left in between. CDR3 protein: CAIRGARGDQPQHF. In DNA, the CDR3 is TGTGCCATCCGGGGGGCAAGGGGCGATCAGCCCCAGCATTTT.

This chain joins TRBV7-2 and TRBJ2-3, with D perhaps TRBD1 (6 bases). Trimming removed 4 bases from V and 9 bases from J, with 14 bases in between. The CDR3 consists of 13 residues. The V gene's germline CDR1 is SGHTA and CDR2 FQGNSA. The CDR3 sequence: CASSSMDSLTQYF. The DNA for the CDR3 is TGTGCCAGCAGCTCCATGGACAGCCTCACGCAGTATTTT.

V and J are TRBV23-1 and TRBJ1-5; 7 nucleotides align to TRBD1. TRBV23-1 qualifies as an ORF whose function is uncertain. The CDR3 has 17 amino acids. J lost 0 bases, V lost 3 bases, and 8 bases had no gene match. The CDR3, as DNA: TGCGCCAGCAGTCAGGGTCAGGGGGGTAGTAGCAATCAGCCCCAGCATTTT. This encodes CASSQGQGGSSNQPQHF.

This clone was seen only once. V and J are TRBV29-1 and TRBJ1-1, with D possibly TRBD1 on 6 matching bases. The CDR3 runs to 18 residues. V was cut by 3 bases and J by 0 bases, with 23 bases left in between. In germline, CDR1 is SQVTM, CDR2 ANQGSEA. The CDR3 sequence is CSVEGARGQINMNTEAFF. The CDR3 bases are TGCAGCGTTGAGGGGGCCAGGGGTCAGATCAACATGAACACTGAAGCTTTCTTT.